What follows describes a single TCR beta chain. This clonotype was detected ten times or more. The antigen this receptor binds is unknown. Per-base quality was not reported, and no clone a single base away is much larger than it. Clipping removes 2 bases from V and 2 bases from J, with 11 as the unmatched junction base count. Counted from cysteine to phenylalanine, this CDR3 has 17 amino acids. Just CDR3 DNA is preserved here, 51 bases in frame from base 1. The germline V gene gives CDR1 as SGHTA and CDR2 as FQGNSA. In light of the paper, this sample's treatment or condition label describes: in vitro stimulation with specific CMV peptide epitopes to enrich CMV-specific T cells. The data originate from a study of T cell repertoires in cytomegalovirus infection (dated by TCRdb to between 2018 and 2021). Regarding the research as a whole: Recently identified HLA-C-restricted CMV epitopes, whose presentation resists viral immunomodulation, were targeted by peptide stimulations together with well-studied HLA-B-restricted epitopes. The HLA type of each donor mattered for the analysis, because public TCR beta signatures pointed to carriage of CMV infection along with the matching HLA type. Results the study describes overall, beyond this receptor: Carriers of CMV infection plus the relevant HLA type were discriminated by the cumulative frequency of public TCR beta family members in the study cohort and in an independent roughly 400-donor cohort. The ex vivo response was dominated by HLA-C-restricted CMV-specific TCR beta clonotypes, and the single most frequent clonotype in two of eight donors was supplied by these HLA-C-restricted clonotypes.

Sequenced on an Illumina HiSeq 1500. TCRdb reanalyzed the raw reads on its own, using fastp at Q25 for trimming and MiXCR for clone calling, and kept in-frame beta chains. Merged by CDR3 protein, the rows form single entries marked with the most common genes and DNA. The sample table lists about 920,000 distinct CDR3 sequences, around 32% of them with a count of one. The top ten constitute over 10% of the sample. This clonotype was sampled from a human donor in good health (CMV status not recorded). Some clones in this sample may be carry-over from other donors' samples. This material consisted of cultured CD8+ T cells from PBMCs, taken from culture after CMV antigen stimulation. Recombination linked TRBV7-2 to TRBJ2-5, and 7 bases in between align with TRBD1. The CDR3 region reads CASSLSEATGLQETQYF. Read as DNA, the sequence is TGTGCCAGCAGCTTATCGGAAGCGACAGGGTTACAAGAGACCCAGTACTTC.